Listed here are 19 T cell receptor beta chains from one sample, sequenced in a study of beta chain features in type 1 diabetes. The entirety of the isolated RNA underwent reverse transcription, so expressed TCRB transcripts were sequenced. Generated by immunoSEQ multiplex PCR, the TCRdb table keeps only in-frame clones and is missing some. The table has 300,000 to 400,000 clones, over 9% seen once; the top ten hold around 0.66%. Antigen specificity for these receptors is unknown. Study conclusions and caveats: TCRB CDR3 length was moderately but significantly reduced in all four CD4+ subsets of Type 1 diabetes patients.

The sample taken for sequencing was central memory CD4+ T cells from blood. These TCRs come from a man between 25 and 39 years old with type 1 diabetes.

Turning to this clone: This specimen includes other DNA sequences encoding the same CDR3. This chain connects TRBV5-4 to TRBJ1-1; a weak D match, TRBD1 (6 bases). There are 15 residues in the CDR3. Germline-derived CDR1 and CDR2 are SGHNT and YYREEE (reference sequence). The V and J ends lost 1 base and 8 bases respectively, with 18 bases between them. Written as DNA, the CDR3 is TGTGCCAGCAGCTTGTTCGCCCAGGGGAGCACCGAAGCTTTCTTT. It specifies CASSLFAQGSTEAFF.

This chain connects TRBV7-9 to TRBJ2-7, with 11 bases lining up with TRBD2. Germline V gene sequence: CDR1 SEHNR, CDR2 FQNEAQ (reference sequence). The trim removed 7 bases at V and 2 bases at J, leaving 4 bases unmatched. The CDR3 sequence is 14 residues long. The CDR3 sequence is CASIRLAGTYEQYF. Written as DNA, the CDR3 is TGTGCCAGCATCAGACTAGCGGGAACCTACGAGCAGTACTTC. Drawing the rest from reference TRBV7-9 and TRBJ2-7, the complete variable domain is DTGVSQNPRHKITKRGQNVTFRCDPISEHNRLYWYRQTLGQGPEFLTYFQNEAQLEKSRLLSDRFSAERPKGSFSTLEIQRTEQGDSAMYLCASIRLAGTYEQYFGPGTRLTVT.

This clone was counted only a few times. The CDR3 DNA sequence: TGTGCCAGCAGCTGGGCCAGTGTAAACACTGAAGCTTTCTTT. Translation gives CASSWASVNTEAFF. The V and J genes are TRBV11-2 and TRBJ1-1, with D hard to call. The CDR3 loop spans 14 amino acids. Germline V gene lookup returns CDR1 SGHAT and CDR2 FQNNGV. Trimming removed 4 bases at V and 2 bases at J, with 11 bases between.

The V gene is TRBV6-1, the J gene TRBJ2-7; perhaps TRBD1 as D (5 bases). Deletions cut 5 bases from V and 3 bases from J, with 14 bases between. The CDR3 is made up of 14 amino acids. Germline assignment: CDR1 MNHNS and CDR2 SASEGT. Here the CDR3 DNA reads TGTGCCAGCAGTCCCCAGGGTATAGTCTACGAGCAGTACTTC. Protein: CASSPQGIVYEQYF.

This clone was observed a few times. V and J are TRBV30 and TRBJ1-2; 7 nucleotides line up with TRBD1. The CDR3 runs to 15 residues. Germline lookup yields CDR1 GTSNPN and CDR2 SVGIG (reference sequence). After removal of 1 base from V and 8 bases from J, the junction contained 13 bases not matched to a gene. As DNA, the CDR3 is TGTGCCTGGAGTGGCCCAAGGACAGGCGGGATAGGCTACACCTTC. Translated, it gives CAWSGPRTGGIGYTF.

Many counts were recorded for this clone. The V gene is TRBV4-1, the J gene TRBJ2-3; no clear D. Trimming stripped 4 bases from V and 4 bases from J, with 12 bases between. This CDR3 region has 14 residues. Germline CDR1 MGHRA, CDR2 YSYEKL. CDR3 bases: TGCGCCAGCAGCCCCTTTGGCGTGGCAGATACGCAGTATTTT. It is translated as CASSPFGVADTQYF.

This clone was detected a few times. The chain carries TRBV2 and TRBJ1-1; the D is unclear. Germline CDR1 reads SNHLY; CDR2 reads FYNNEI. The CDR3 sequence is 13 residues long. Trimming removed 4 bases at V and 0 bases at J, with 6 bases between. The CDR3 nucleotides read TGTGCCAGCAGTGCATCCCTGAACACTGAAGCTTTCTTT. This codes for CASSASLNTEAFF.

This clone has only a few counts. This likely stems from a read error, as it lies one base from a far larger clone. The CDR3 here is CASSLSGLAGGEQYF. The CDR3 bases are TGTGCCAGCAGCTTATCGGGGCTAGCGGGAGGGGAGCAGTACTTC. V and J are TRBV13 and TRBJ2-7, with TRBD2 matching 12 bases. V dropped 2 bases and J dropped 7; count of bases not matched to a gene: 6. This CDR3 is built from 15 residues. Germline V gene data show CDR1 as PRHDT and CDR2 as FYEKMQ (reference sequence).

Ten or more counts support this clone. The V and J genes are TRBV19 and TRBJ2-3; D tentatively reads TRBD1 or TRBD2 (6 bases each). Trimming cost V 0 bases and J 2 bases, with 12 bases left between them. This CDR3 spans 16 amino acids. In germline, CDR1 is LNHDA, CDR2 SQIVND (reference sequence). The CDR3 DNA sequence: TGTGCCAGTAGTATAGATCTGGGGGGCCTCACAGATACGCAGTATTTT. Protein sequence: CASSIDLGGLTDTQYF.

The rearrangement joins TRBV19 to TRBJ2-3, with 8 bases matching TRBD1. CDR3 length: 13 residues. Per the germline V gene, CDR1 is LNHDA and CDR2 is SQIVND (reference sequence). Germline trimming cut 5 bases from V and 10 bases from J; bases unmatched to any gene: 8. Here the CDR3 reads CASSPGQAVSQYF. The CDR3 nucleotides are TGTGCCAGTAGTCCGGGACAGGCGGTATCGCAGTATTTT. Drawing the rest from reference TRBV19 and TRBJ2-3, the complete variable domain is DGGITQSPKYLFRKEGQNVTLSCEQNLNHDAMYWYRQDPGQGLRLIYYSQIVNDFQKGDIAEGYSVSREKKESFPLTVTSAQKNPTAFYLCASSPGQAVSQYFGPGTRLTVL.

This clone was seen repeatedly, ten times or more. V gene TRBV2 combines with J gene TRBJ2-1; possibly TRBD2 for D (6 bases). CDR1 is SNHLY and CDR2 is FYNNEI in the germline V gene. With 4 bases removed from V and 4 bases from J, the gap between germline ends came to 11 bases. The CDR3 loop spans 14 amino acids. The chain's CDR3 is CASSGGGKYNEQFF. The CDR3 DNA follows: TGTGCCAGCAGTGGAGGCGGGAAATACAATGAGCAGTTCTTC.

This clone was detected only a few times. Other DNA sequences in this sample translate to the same CDR3. The chain joins TRBV7-2 to TRBJ2-5; D call uncertain. The CDR3 consists of 12 residues. V shed 6 bases and J shed 0 bases, with 5 bases lying between them. Germline loops: CDR1 SGHTA, CDR2 FQGNSA. The CDR3 DNA reads TGTGCCAGCAGTAGAGACCAAGAGACCCAGTACTTC. Translation gives CASSRDQETQYF.

The chain joins TRBV18 to TRBJ2-2, with D maybe TRBD1 (6 bases). Germline assignment: CDR1 KGHSH and CDR2 LQKENI. V shed 5 bases and J shed 2 bases, with 15 bases lying between them. CDR3 size: 16 residues. Here the CDR3 reads CASSAGQPANTGELFF. For the CDR3, the DNA is TGTGCCAGCTCAGCTGGACAGCCAGCAAACACCGGGGAGCTGTTTTTT.

The chain has TRBV27 and TRBJ1-5; no firm D call. The length of the CDR3 is 14 residues. V gave up 6 bases and J gave up 7 bases, with 16 bases separating them. In germline, CDR1 is MNHEY, CDR2 SMNVEV (reference sequence). The CDR3 loop reads CASSRTEAWQPQHF. The CDR3 region has the DNA TGTGCCAGCAGCCGAACGGAGGCCTGGCAGCCCCAGCATTTT.

Only a few counts were recorded for this clone. J is TRBJ2-7 and V is TRBV15; D is perhaps TRBD1 (6 bases). V was trimmed by 0 bases and J by 5 bases, leaving 14 bases between them. The CDR3 is made up of 15 amino acids. Germline V gene data show CDR1 as LNHNV and CDR2 as YYDKDF (reference sequence). The CDR3 reads CATSRDYRQGNEQYF. CDR3 sequence (DNA): TGTGCCACCAGCAGAGATTACCGGCAGGGGAACGAGCAGTACTTC.

There are a few counts of this clone. Other DNA sequences from this sample encode an identical CDR3 as well. The chain is built from TRBV6-1 and TRBJ1-1, with TRBD1 identical over 10 bases. The germline gives CDR1 MNHNS, CDR2 SASEGT. V gave up 4 bases and J gave up 5 bases; unmatched junction bases: 1. The CDR3 has 13 residues. The CDR3 is CASSGQGATEAFF. CDR3 DNA: TGTGCCAGCAGTGGACAGGGGGCGACTGAAGCTTTCTTT.

This sequence joins TRBV7-2 and TRBJ2-3; D possibly corresponds to TRBD1 (5 bases). Between the trimmed V and J ends, which lost 11 bases and 0 bases, there was a span of 15 bases. The CDR3 is made up of 14 amino acids. Germline lookup yields CDR1 SGHTA and CDR2 FQGNSA. The CDR3 spells CAVQASPSTDTQYF. CDR3 nucleotide sequence: TGTGCCGTACAGGCTTCCCCTAGCACAGATACGCAGTATTTT.

This clone was seen a handful of times. The chain uses TRBV2 and TRBJ2-5; perhaps TRBD2 as D (5 bases). The germline CDR1 and CDR2 sequences are SNHLY and FYNNEI. Trimming left V 3 bases short and J 4 bases short, with 15 bases between. There are 15 residues in the CDR3. The CDR3 is CASSDPAGRGETQYF. The DNA of the CDR3 is TGTGCCAGCAGTGATCCCGCGGGTCGGGGAGAGACCCAGTACTTC.

This sequence joins TRBV6-1 and TRBJ1-4, with unresolved D. This CDR3 has 14 amino acids. V was clipped by 6 bases and J by 0 bases, with 8 bases between them. Germline CDR1 and CDR2: MNHNS and SASEGT. CDR3 sequence (DNA): TGTGCCAGCAGGAAAATTGCAACTAATGAAAAACTGTTTTTT. Translating it yields CASRKIATNEKLFF.